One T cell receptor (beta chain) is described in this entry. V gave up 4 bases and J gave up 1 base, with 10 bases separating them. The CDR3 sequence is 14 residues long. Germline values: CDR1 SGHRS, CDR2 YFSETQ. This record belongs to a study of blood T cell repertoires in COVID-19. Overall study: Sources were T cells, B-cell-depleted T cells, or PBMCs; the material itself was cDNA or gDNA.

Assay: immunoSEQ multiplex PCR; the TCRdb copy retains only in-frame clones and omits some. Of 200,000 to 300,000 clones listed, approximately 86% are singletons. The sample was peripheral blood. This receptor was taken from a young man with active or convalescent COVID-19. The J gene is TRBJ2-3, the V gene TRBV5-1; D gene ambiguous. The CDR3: CASSLDWGTDTQYF. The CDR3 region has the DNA TGCGCCAGCAGCCTAGACTGGGGCACAGATACGCAGTATTTT.